The present entry profiles one T cell receptor (beta chain) with its context. The antigen it binds to is not known. A much larger clone differs from this one at a single base, so this may be a read error. The source of the sample is a study of regulatory T cells in long-lasting Graves disease (dated by TCRdb to about 2021). Regarding the research as a whole: In the newly diagnosed Graves' disease group, patients had been taking antithyroid drugs for less than 3 months. TCR sequencing covered some 13 persistent and some 20 newly diagnosed Graves' disease patients, around 35 samples in total. The study was conducted in China and was registered as a clinical trial. Patients with persistent Graves' disease were compared with patients with newly diagnosed Graves' disease using TCR sequencing and RNA sequencing of peripheral blood.

Library generation was performed with multiplex PCR. The sequencer was an Illumina HiSeq 4000. To build TCR beta libraries, CDR3 regions were amplified by Arm-PCR using iRepertoire HTBI primers. Before sequencing, the PCR products underwent gel purification. Per the authors' processing: A total of fewer than 70 TRBV and some 15 TRBJ segments were identified across samples and were used for gene usage analysis of CDR3 amino acid clonotypes. COPE and FqMerger were used to merge the filtered high-quality paired reads into contigs. Contigs were aligned with BLAST to IMGT TRBV, TRBD and TRBJ reference genes, and CDR3 was defined per IMGT. Highly expanded clones were defined as clonotypes with a frequency above 0.1%. Repertoire diversity was measured by Shannon entropy, and V-J evenness by the Gini coefficient. Clonotypes shared by more than one individual were considered public. TCRdb reran the public reads through fastp at Q25 and MiXCR, keeping productive beta chains. Rows matching on CDR3 protein sequence are summarized as one entry with the most common DNA and genes. TCRdb, not the authors, supplied the V and J calls. Recorded for this sample are 370,000 or so distinct CDR3 sequences; 15% to 20% of them occurred a single time. The ten largest clones take up around 20% of the sample.

Sample time point, as interpreted from the label and publication: newly diagnosed GD, antithyroid drugs for less than 3 months. RNA was extracted from PBMCs in TRIzol for both TCR sequencing and RNA sequencing. Graves' disease was diagnosed according to American Thyroid Association guidelines. Patients were recruited from an endocrinology department in Xi'an, China. From each patient, around 9.3 milliliters of peripheral blood was collected into an EDTA anticoagulant tube. Ficoll Paque Plus density gradient separation was used to isolate PBMCs, and no further T cell sorting was performed. An Agilent 2100 Bioanalyzer and agarose gel were used to assess RNA quality, and a NanoDrop 2000 was used to measure RNA concentration. Overall results and qualifications from the work: Persistent patients shared more public clonotypes among themselves (2,741) than newly diagnosed patients did (approximately 900). Sequencing and analysis were restricted to the TCR beta chain. Because the primary lesion, thyroid tissue, could not be accessed, the study looked at peripheral blood alone. Lower TCR Shannon entropy and fewer highly expanded clones were observed in persistent Graves' disease patients than in newly diagnosed patients, which suggested clonal expansion. As a limitation, the authors acknowledged that the small sample size may reduce accuracy.

These same records also appear under a second study, on T cells in Graves' hyperthyroidism and ophthalmopathy. Taken from the second paper: Stable Graves' hyperthyroidism was defined as no progression to ophthalmopathy during 18 months of follow-up. Hyperthyroidism patients were newly diagnosed, had a disease duration of under 2 months, and were aged 18 to 65 years. Exclusion was applied to patients with uncontrolled infections, other autoimmune diseases, pregnancy or lactation. Diagnoses were based on clinical symptoms, serum thyroxine and TRAb, thyroid ultrasound and orbital computed tomography. For the first round of RT-PCR on the TCR CDR3, the HTBI primer set was used together with the Qiagen OneStep RT-PCR kit. Most expanded thyroid clonotypes (frequency above 0.001) were also detected in blood, suggesting blood repertoires may reflect thyroid immune responses. A 13 V-J signature model separated ophthalmopathy from stable hyperthyroidism, with nearly 90% sensitivity and roughly 81% specificity in cross-validation and 80%/75% in testing. During validation, the model predicted progression to ophthalmopathy a median of approximately six months ahead of onset, with more than 60% sensitivity and around 73% specificity. TCR V-J signatures able to tell the groups apart were searched for in a discovery cohort of 90 to 100 patients, of whom roughly 42 had Graves' ophthalmopathy and roughly 58 had stable Graves' hyperthyroidism. Prospective prediction of ophthalmopathy was tested in an independent validation cohort consisting of fewer than 20 hyperthyroidism patients and over 15 patients who later progressed to ophthalmopathy. For training and testing, the 110 or so patients in the discovery cohort were randomly divided in a 7:3 ratio. In roughly six Graves' hyperthyroidism patients, the study also compared T-cell repertoires from thyroid tissue with T-cell repertoires from blood. Following sampling, methimazole starting at 30 mg daily was given to hyperthyroidism patients, and high-dose intravenous methylprednisolone was given to ophthalmopathy patients. The libraries were constructed in a second round of multiplex PCR and then size-selected and purified. Sequencing of the libraries was done on an Illumina HiSeq2000 using paired-end 100 bp reads. SOAPnuke was used to process the raw data, throwing out any read that contained adapters or uncalled bases, had a mean Phred below 15, or lacked an exact constant-primer or identifier match. High-quality paired reads were merged using COPE v1.2.5, and each unique nucleotide sequence was defined as a clonotype. MiTCR v1.1 was used to align the clonotypes against IMGT TRBV, TRBD and TRBJ reference segments. Only V-J combinations with frequency above 0.0001, covering about 99% of repertoires, were analysed. A TCS score was defined as the ratio between F50 (clonal expansion) and ExV (chaos), using BLOSUM62-based TCRdist between CDR3 peptides within each V-J. Welch's t-statistics and random forest reduced several hundred V-J features to roughly 13, which were used in a naive Bayes classifier (R e1071). Sample size was not statistically predetermined, and investigators were not blinded to group allocation. TCR Vbeta CDR3 sequencing of some 140 peripheral blood samples (over 40 ophthalmopathy, 75 hyperthyroidism and some 17 progressor patients) is reported in the paper.

The source was peripheral blood mononuclear cells (PBMCs), collected at new diagnosis, from a patient treated with antithyroid drugs. The source is a woman between 18 and 30 years old with Graves disease. Donor details come from another sample of the same person, matched by shared clones.

The nucleotide sequence is given as TGCAGTGCTACTTTCAAGCGGGGGGGAGGCAATGAGCCGTTCTTC. This sequence encodes CSATFKRGGGNEPFF. The chain couples TRBV20-1 to TRBJ2-1; the central 10 bases match TRBD2. Looking up the germline V gene (reference sequence) yields CDR1 DFQATT and CDR2 SNEGSKA. The CDR3 numbers 15 residues from cysteine through phenylalanine. Of the read, only the CDR3 DNA is kept; its 45 bases are in frame from base 1.